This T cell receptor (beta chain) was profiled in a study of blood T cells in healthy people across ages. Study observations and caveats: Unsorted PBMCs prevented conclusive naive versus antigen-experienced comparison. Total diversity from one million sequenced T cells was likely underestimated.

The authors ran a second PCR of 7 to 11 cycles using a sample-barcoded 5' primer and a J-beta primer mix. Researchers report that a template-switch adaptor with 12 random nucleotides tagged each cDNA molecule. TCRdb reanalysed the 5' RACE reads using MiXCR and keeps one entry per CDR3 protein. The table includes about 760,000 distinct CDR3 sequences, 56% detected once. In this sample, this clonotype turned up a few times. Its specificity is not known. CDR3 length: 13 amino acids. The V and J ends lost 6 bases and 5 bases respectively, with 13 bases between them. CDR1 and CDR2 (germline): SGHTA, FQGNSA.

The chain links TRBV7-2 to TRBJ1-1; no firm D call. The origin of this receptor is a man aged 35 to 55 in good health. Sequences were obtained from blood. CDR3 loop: CASRIKGGTEAFF. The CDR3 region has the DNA TGTGCCAGCAGGATAAAGGGCGGGACTGAAGCTTTCTTT.